This entry features one T cell receptor beta chain sequence. The table lists this clonotype with a few counts. The clone's antigen remains unknown. The record has no base qualities; no much larger clone is one base away. The data originate from a study of T-cell memory formation after mild COVID-19 (dated by TCRdb to 2020 to 2022). With regard to the full study: TCR sequence clusters from the two donors were largely donor specific. Longitudinal TCRalpha and TCRbeta repertoire sequencing tracked T-cell clones expanding and contracting after mild COVID-19 in a couple of donors. Two young, previously healthy adult volunteers, one female and one male, were included in the cohort. General findings and caveats noted by the study authors: Contracting CD4+ clones were located mainly in the CM and EM memory subsets, whereas CD8+ clones were found to be enriched in EMRA. Only two mild cases were covered in the study, and larger cohorts including severe cases with pre-infection samples were considered necessary. Balanced CD4/CD8 phenotypes were observed for clones contracting from day 15 to 85, whereas a bias towards CD4+ was observed for a second wave of clones expanding from day 15 to 37. Some responding clones were detected in pre-infection memory, suggesting pre-existing cross-reactive memory T cells joined the SARS-CoV-2 response. SARS-CoV-2 specificity was not confirmed for the second-wave clones peaking on day 37.

Instrument used: Illumina NovaSeq 6000. Using 5'RACE with constant-segment primers, TCRalpha and TCRbeta cDNA libraries were constructed, with sample barcodes and unique molecular identifiers added in the process. RNA was extracted from every sample with Trizol reagent. The libraries were amplified in two PCR steps, and the second step added a second sample barcode and Illumina TruSeq adapters. Sequencing of libraries was performed on an Illumina NovaSeq with 2 x 150 bp paired-end reads. On the study's bioinformatics: With migec v1.2.7, reads were demultiplexed and then collapsed into UMI-guided consensus sequences. Using mixcr v2.1.11, UMI consensuses were aligned to TRA and TRB V and J templates and then assembled into clonotypes. A clonotype was counted as expanded or contracted only if both edgeR and NoisET called the change significant, with noise models trained on biological replicates. For edgeR calls, the cutoffs were a false discovery rate-adjusted p below 0.01 and a log2 fold-change threshold of 1. As an exploratory analysis of dynamics, max-normalized trajectories of the 1000 most abundant clonotypes were examined by PCA with hierarchical clustering. Each responding clone was given a CD4 or CD8 phenotype based on the CD4+ and CD8+ repertoires, which had been sequenced separately. TCRdb trimmed public reads at Q25 via fastp, called clones via MiXCR and kept in-frame beta chains. Every entry covers one CDR3 protein and lists the most common genes and DNA from its rows. The V and J calls shown here were made by TCRdb, not taken from the authors' results. The sample records about 560,000 distinct CDR3 sequences, approximately 21% of which are singletons. The ten top clones hold roughly 9.1% of the sample.

Ficoll-Paque density gradient centrifugation was the method used to isolate PBMCs. The junction carries 21 bases between V and J, which are trimmed by 8 bases and 8 bases respectively. The germline V gene encodes CDR1 SNHLY and CDR2 FYNNEI. The CDR3 numbers 14 residues from cysteine through phenylalanine. The only DNA kept is the CDR3, 42 bases in frame from the first base. Specimen: PBMCs or a T cell subset sorted from them (not recorded which). The sequence is built from TRBV2 and TRBJ1-1, with the identity of the D gene unclear. This receptor was identified in an adult woman who had mild COVID-19 (a few samples of this study predate the infection). The sample titles of this study are shuffled in the database, so cell type and time point are left out; the donor was told from shared clones. The DNA sequence is given as TGTGCCAGCCAGATATCTGGGCCGGGAGGGGAAGCTTTCTTT. The translation is CASQISGPGGEAFF.